The present entry profiles one T cell receptor (beta chain) with its context. These data come from a study of T-cell memory formation after mild COVID-19. TCRdb re-called the 5' RACE reads with MiXCR, one entry per CDR3 protein. This table has tens of thousands of distinct CDR3 sequences, roughly 16% appearing once. J gave up 1 base and V 0 bases, and 0 bases lay outside the gene matches. The CDR3 runs to 15 residues. Looked up from germline, CDR1 is MNHEY and CDR2 is SVGAGI. This TCR came from a man aged 18-30 years who had mild COVID-19 (a few samples of this study predate the infection). Cell type and time point are not known. The chain carries TRBV6-5 and TRBJ1-5; the match to TRBD1 covers 7 bases. The sequenced sample was PBMCs or a T cell subset sorted from them (not recorded which). This CDR3 reads CASSYSTGSNQPQHF. The CDR3, as DNA: TGTGCCAGCAGTTACTCGACAGGGAGCAATCAGCCCCAGCATTTT.